Sequencing of this TCR beta chain was carried out in a study of cytomegalovirus exposure and HLA in healthy donors. Notes on the study in general: Some public TCRs appeared in many individuals, while most sequences were rare.

Remarks on this clone: Its specificity is unknown.

The V gene end was trimmed by 2 bases and the J gene end by 2 bases; junction bases not matched to a gene: 4. Germline CDR1 and CDR2: MNHEY and SVGAGI. CDR3 length: 15 residues. PCR employed 60 Vbeta and 13 Jbeta primers. The method was immunoSEQ multiplex PCR; TCRdb's version includes in-frame clones alone and lacks a portion of them. The data hold fewer than 200,000 clones, with roughly 65% observed a single time. This receptor was identified in a woman younger than 35 in good health and CMV-seropositive. J is TRBJ2-7 and V is TRBV6-5; TRBD2 agrees at 9 bases. The sequencing sample was made of PBMCs. The CDR3 sequence is CASSYRREGAYEQYF. The CDR3 nucleotides are TGTGCCAGCAGTTACAGGCGGGAGGGAGCCTACGAGCAGTACTTC.